Listed here are 3 T cell receptor beta chains from one sample, sequenced in a study of T cells after yellow fever vaccination. TCRdb processed the 5' RACE reads anew with MiXCR; each CDR3 protein has one entry. The sample shows about 340,000 distinct CDR3 sequences, 4% of them seen only once. The specimen was PBMCs, collected 5 days after the yellow fever booster vaccination. These receptors all stem from a young man who received the YFV17D yellow fever vaccine.

This clonotype was seen at least ten times. The gene calls are TRBV6-6 and TRBJ1-2, with D unclear. The germline V and J ends were trimmed by 2 bases and 2 bases, with 12 bases remaining between them. Germline-derived CDR1 and CDR2 are MNHNY and SVGAGI (reference sequence). The CDR3 covers 15 residues. The CDR3 sequence: CASSYSGDGNYGYTF. The CDR3 DNA sequence: TGTGCCAGCAGTTACAGCGGGGATGGAAACTATGGCTACACCTTC.

This clonotype was picked up a small number of times. The CDR3 is CASSTYRDRSYNEQFF. The DNA for the CDR3 is TGTGCCAGCAGCACCTACCGGGACCGTTCCTACAATGAGCAGTTCTTC. This chain links TRBV14 with TRBJ2-1; either TRBD1 or TRBD2 may supply D (5 bases each). The germline V gene has CDR1 SGHDN and CDR2 FVKESK. Deletions cut 5 bases from V and 1 base from J, with 15 bases between. The CDR3 has 16 amino acids.

This clonotype was observed at least ten times. The chain has TRBV20-1 and TRBJ1-2, with D perhaps TRBD1 (5 bases). The V end lost 1 base, the J end lost 7 bases, and 16 bases lay between the germline ends. Germline loops: CDR1 DFQATT, CDR2 SNEGSKA (reference sequence). The CDR3 contains 14 residues. Here the CDR3 reads CSARGMTVYGGYTF. The CDR3 DNA sequence: TGCAGTGCTAGAGGAATGACAGTGTATGGTGGCTACACCTTC.